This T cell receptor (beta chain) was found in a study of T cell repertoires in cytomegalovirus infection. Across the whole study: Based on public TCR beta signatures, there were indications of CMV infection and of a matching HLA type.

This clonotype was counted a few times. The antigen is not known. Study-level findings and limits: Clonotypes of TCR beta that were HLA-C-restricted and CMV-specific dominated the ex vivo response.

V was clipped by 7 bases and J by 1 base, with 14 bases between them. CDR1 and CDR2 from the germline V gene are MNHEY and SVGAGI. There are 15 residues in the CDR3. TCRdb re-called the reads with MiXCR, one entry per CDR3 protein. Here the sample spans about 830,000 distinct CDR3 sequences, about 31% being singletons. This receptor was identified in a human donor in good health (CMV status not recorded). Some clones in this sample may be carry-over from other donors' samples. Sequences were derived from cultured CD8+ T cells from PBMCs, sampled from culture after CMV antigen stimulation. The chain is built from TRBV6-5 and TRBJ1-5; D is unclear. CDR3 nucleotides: TGTGCCAGCAAGGTAGCGGGGATCAGCAATCAGCCCCAGCATTTT. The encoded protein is CASKVAGISNQPQHF.